These 11 T cell receptor beta chains share one sample of origin, sequenced in a study of cytomegalovirus exposure and HLA in healthy donors. PCR primers comprised 60 Vbeta and 13 Jbeta primers. This table comes from immunoSEQ multiplex PCR, and its TCRdb copy is limited to in-frame clones, with some not included. The sample carries around 120,000 clones, 80% recorded once. Source material: PBMCs. The receptors derive from a man aged 45 to 65 in good health and CMV-seronegative.

This chain connects TRBV9 to TRBJ1-4; D is unresolved. CDR3 length: 15 residues. The V end was cut by 0 bases, the J end by 5 bases, with 11 bases between. The germline gives CDR1 SGDLS, CDR2 YYNGEE. The CDR3 nucleotides read TGTGCCAGCAGCGTAGCGGGAGGGTCAAATGAAAAACTGTTTTTT. Translation gives CASSVAGGSNEKLFF.

The chain links TRBV7-2 to TRBJ2-7; 8 positions agree with TRBD1. After removal of 4 bases from V and 4 bases from J, the junction contained 6 bases not matched to a gene. This CDR3 contains 14 residues. Germline V CDR1 and CDR2: SGHTA, FQGNSA. In DNA, the CDR3 is TGTGCCAGCAGCTCACAGGGGGGCGGGTACGAGCAGTACTTC. It specifies CASSSQGGGYEQYF.

The rearrangement links TRBV19 to TRBJ2-1; D remains unclear. V was cut by 7 bases and J by 5 bases, with 15 bases left in between. This CDR3 spans 14 amino acids. The germline CDR1 and CDR2 sequences are LNHDA and SQIVND (reference sequence). The CDR3 loop is CASTLDFSNNEQFF. The CDR3 DNA reads as TGTGCCAGTACCCTTGACTTCTCGAACAATGAGCAGTTCTTC.

This chain uses TRBV5-1 with TRBJ1-2; D remains ambiguous. This CDR3 comprises 13 residues. V was cut by 4 bases and J by 4 bases, with 11 bases left in between. Germline V gene data show CDR1 as SGHRS and CDR2 as YFSETQ. This CDR3 is CASSPTLSYGYTF. Here the CDR3 DNA reads TGCGCCAGCAGCCCCACCCTGAGCTATGGCTACACCTTC.

This chain uses TRBV30 with TRBJ2-5; 7 bases fit TRBD1. There are 16 residues in the CDR3. Germline CDR1 GTSNPN, CDR2 SVGIG (reference sequence). J lost 4 bases, V lost 7 bases, and 18 bases had no gene match. CDR3 amino acids: CASALLTGRGRETQYF. CDR3 in DNA: TGTGCCTCGGCCCTCTTGACAGGGAGAGGCAGAGAGACCCAGTACTTC.

In the case of this clone: The CDR3 carries no conserved terminal phenylalanine or tryptophan, so it likely arises from a read error. The DNA is left out, because the CDR3 cannot be placed on it with certainty; the CDR3 is given as TCRdb lists it. The CDR3 here is CASSLVGGRGAGTL. The chain employs TRBV5-6 and TRBJ2-7; the table's D call, TRBD2, has no DNA check behind it. Per the germline V gene, CDR1 is SGHDT and CDR2 is YYEEEE. Ends included, the CDR3 has 14 residues.

The rearrangement links TRBV7-3 to TRBJ1-1, with D hard to call. The CDR3 is 13 residues long. Germline V lookup: CDR1 SGHTA, CDR2 FQGTGA. V gave up 2 bases and J gave up 3 bases, with 7 bases separating them. The CDR3 nucleotides are TGTGCCAGCAGCTTAGTCCGGGACACTGAAGCTTTCTTT. Its protein product is CASSLVRDTEAFF.

This chain links TRBV15 with TRBJ2-7, with 8 bases matching TRBD1. V shed 1 base, J shed 0 bases, and the junction held 2 bases outside the gene matches. The CDR3 has 15 residues. Germline CDR1 LNHNV, CDR2 YYDKDF (reference sequence). The CDR3 sequence is CATSRGGQDSYEQYF. CDR3 coding DNA: TGTGCCACCAGCAGAGGGGGACAGGACTCCTACGAGCAGTACTTC.

The chain couples TRBV7-6 to TRBJ2-7; 7 bases agree with TRBD1. Germline V CDR1 and CDR2: SGHVS, FNYEAQ. The CDR3 spans 14 residues. The ends lost 1 base at V and 2 bases at J; junction bases unmatched: 2. CDR3 nucleotide sequence: TGTGCCAGCAGCTTAGGGACAGGCACCTACGAGCAGTACTTC. It yields the protein CASSLGTGTYEQYF.

The J gene is TRBJ2-2, the V gene TRBV30; 9 positions match TRBD1. CDR3 length: 14 residues. Germline V gene lookup returns CDR1 GTSNPN and CDR2 SVGIG (reference sequence). Trimming cost V 4 bases and J 3 bases; bases outside gene matches: 3. The CDR3 loop is CAWNRGPYTGELFF. The CDR3 bases are TGTGCCTGGAACAGGGGGCCGTACACCGGGGAGCTGTTTTTT. Variable domain in full (rest from reference TRBV30 and TRBJ2-2): SQTIHQWPATLVQPVGSPLSLECTVEGTSNPNLYWYRQAAGRGLQLLFYSVGIGQISSEVPQNLSASRPQDRQFILSSKKLLLSDSGFYLCAWNRGPYTGELFFGEGSRLTVL.

The chain uses TRBV7-9 and TRBJ2-5; D is uncertain. The ends were cut back, 0 bases at V and 3 bases at J, with 8 bases in the middle. The germline CDR1 and CDR2 sequences are SEHNR and FQNEAQ (reference sequence). The CDR3 is 14 residues long. The chain's CDR3 is CASSLAGRKETQYF. CDR3 sequence (DNA): TGTGCCAGCAGCTTAGCTGGCAGGAAAGAGACCCAGTACTTC.